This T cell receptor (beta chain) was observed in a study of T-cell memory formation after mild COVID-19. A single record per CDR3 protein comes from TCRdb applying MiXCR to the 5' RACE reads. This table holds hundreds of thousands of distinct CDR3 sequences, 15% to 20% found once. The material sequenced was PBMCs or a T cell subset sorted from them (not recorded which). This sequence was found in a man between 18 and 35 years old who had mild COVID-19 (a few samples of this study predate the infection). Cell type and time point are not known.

The CDR3 loop reads CASSWGGEEQFF. CDR3 bases: TGCGCCAGCAGCTGGGGTGGGGAGGAGCAGTTCTTC. The genes are TRBV5-1 and TRBJ2-1, with D possibly matching TRBD2 (5 bases). This CDR3 spans 12 amino acids. Germline CDR1 and CDR2: SGHRS and YFSETQ. The V gene lost 3 bases and the J gene lost 10 bases, with 11 bases spanning the gap. Using reference TRBV5-1 and TRBJ2-1 for the parts outside the CDR3, the full variable domain is KAGVTQTPRYLIKTRGQQVTLSCSPISGHRSVSWYQQTPGQGLQFLFEYFSETQRNKGNFPGRFSGRQFSNSRSEMNVSTLELGDSALYLCASSWGGEEQFFGPGTRLTVL.